The source of this TCR beta chain is a study of CD8 T cells in ankylosing spondylitis. This clonotype was seen a few times. Its antigen is still unknown. Overall study results and limits: Clones linked to the disease showed a CD8+ phenotype. They occurred at relatively low frequencies in peripheral blood. Earlier literature documents some of the motif variants in reactive arthritis synovial fluid and blood. Clones tied to disease were said to be significantly enriched in matched ankylosing spondylitis synovial fluid. A TCR beta motif of roughly 8 highly homologous variants seemed to mark ankylosing spondylitis blood.

A quantitative 5'-RACE method, one with molecular barcodes, was used to make TCR beta libraries. Each CDR3 protein is one row after TCRdb ran MiXCR on the 5' RACE reads. The sample holds 700,000 to 1,000,000 distinct CDR3 sequences, about 12% seen once. Trimming took off 6 bases at V and 4 bases at J, with 16 bases between the two ends. Germline loops: CDR1 SGHDT, CDR2 YYEEEE. CDR3 length: 14 amino acids. The chain combines TRBV5-6 with TRBJ1-2; D is unresolved. Sequencing used blood, either unsorted or a sorted T cell fraction (not recorded which). The TCR comes from a male donor with ankylosing spondylitis. The CDR3 sequence is CASTPGWKPYGYTF. The CDR3 region has the DNA TGTGCCAGCACCCCTGGTTGGAAGCCCTATGGCTACACCTTC.